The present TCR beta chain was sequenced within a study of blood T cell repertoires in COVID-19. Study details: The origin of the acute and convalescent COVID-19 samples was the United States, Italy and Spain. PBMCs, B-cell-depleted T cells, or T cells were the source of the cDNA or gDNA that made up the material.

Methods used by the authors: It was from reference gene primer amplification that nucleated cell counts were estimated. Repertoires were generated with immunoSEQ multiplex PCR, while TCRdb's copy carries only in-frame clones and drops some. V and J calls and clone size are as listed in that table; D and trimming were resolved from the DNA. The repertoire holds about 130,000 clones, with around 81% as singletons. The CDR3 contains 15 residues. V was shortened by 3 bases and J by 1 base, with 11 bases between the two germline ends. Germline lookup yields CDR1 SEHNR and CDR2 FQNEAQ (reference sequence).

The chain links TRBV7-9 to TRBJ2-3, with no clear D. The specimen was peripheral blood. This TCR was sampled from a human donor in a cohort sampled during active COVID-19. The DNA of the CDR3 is TGTGCCAGCAGCTTGGGTGGGCCTCGCACAGATACGCAGTATTTT. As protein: CASSLGGPRTDTQYF.